This passage covers 5 T cell receptor beta chains from one sample sequenced in a study of early T cells in non-severe SARS-CoV-2 infection. One entry per CDR3 protein, called by TCRdb with MiXCR from the 5' RACE reads. The sample contains under 85,000 distinct CDR3 sequences, 12% of which appear only once. The sequenced sample was whole blood. These receptor sequences come from an adult who was a healthcare worker with PCR-confirmed SARS-CoV-2 infection or an uninfected control (not recorded which).

This clonotype was picked up many times. The chain recombines TRBV19 with TRBJ2-3; 10 positions agree with TRBD2. CDR1 is LNHDA, CDR2 SQIVND, per germline (reference sequence). The CDR3 spans 15 residues. V lost 6 bases, J lost 5 bases, and 8 bases stayed unmatched. CDR3 protein: CASSSAAGGRDTQYF. DNA for the CDR3: TGTGCCAGTAGCTCGGCAGCGGGAGGGCGAGATACGCAGTATTTT.

This clonotype was found a few times. The chain is built from TRBV10-1 and TRBJ2-7; no clear D gene. This CDR3 has 11 residues. Germline V gene lookup returns CDR1 WNHNN and CDR2 SYGVQD (reference sequence). V was clipped by 7 bases and J by 6 bases, with 10 bases between them. As DNA, the CDR3 is TGCGCCAGCACCAGAAACTGCGAGCAGTACTTC. Its protein is CASTRNCEQYF.

V gene TRBV7-9 combines with J gene TRBJ1-4, with D maybe TRBD1 (5 bases). Trimming left V 5 bases short and J 8 bases short, with 18 bases between. CDR1 is SEHNR and CDR2 is FQNEAQ in the germline V gene (reference sequence). CDR3 size: 15 residues. CDR3 bases: TGTGCCAGCAGCCCCGGGTCGGGGCCGGGGGAAAAACTGTTTTTT. Translated: CASSPGSGPGEKLFF.

Ten or more counts support this clonotype. CDR3 sequence: CASGPGVWETQYF. CDR3 coding DNA: TGTGCCAGCGGGCCGGGGGTTTGGGAGACCCAGTACTTC. The chain employs TRBV28 and TRBJ2-5; D perhaps matches TRBD2 (6 bases). Germline CDR1 MDHEN, CDR2 SYDVKM. V was cut by 8 bases and J by 5 bases, with 15 bases left in between. The CDR3 has 13 residues.

This clonotype was detected a few times. A single base separates this from a much larger clone, so it may be a read error. The CDR3 nucleotides are TGTGCCAGCAGCCAAGGGACAGGGGGCTTCACTGAAGCTTTCTTT. It yields the protein CASSQGTGGFTEAFF. V is TRBV3-1 and J is TRBJ1-1; 11 bases align to TRBD1. V lost 1 base to trimming and J lost 4 bases; unmatched junction nucleotides: 2. Germline V gene data show CDR1 as LGHDT and CDR2 as YNNKEL (reference sequence). This CDR3 contains 15 residues.